The source of this T cell receptor (beta chain) is a study of post-analysis software for immune sequencing data. Findings of the study overall: The study found TRBV5-6, TRBV5-1 and TRBV20-1 among five TRBV segments more frequent in patients than controls.

Unique-molecular-identifier-tagged TCR beta cDNA libraries were used. TCRdb redid the calling of the PCR reads with MiXCR, one entry per CDR3 protein. This table has about 540,000 distinct CDR3 sequences, approximately 31% appearing once. Germline lookup yields CDR1 WNHNN and CDR2 SYGVQD (reference sequence). This CDR3 has 15 residues. Trimming took 0 bases from V and 1 from J, leaving 10 bases between them. About this clonotype: The antigen is undetermined.

This clonotype was sampled from a girl younger than 18 with multiple sclerosis. The V call is TRBV10-1, the J call TRBJ2-7, with D perhaps matching TRBD1 or TRBD2 (5 bases each). The sample comprised blood. As DNA, the CDR3 is TGCGCCAGCAGTGAGTCGGGGGACGAGTCCTACGAGCAGTACTTC. Translated, it gives CASSESGDESYEQYF.